A selection of T cell receptor beta chains follows, all from one sample in a study of T cell repertoires in cytomegalovirus infection. TCRdb itself ran the reads through MiXCR, one entry per CDR3 protein. Among about 320,000 distinct CDR3 sequences, 8% to 10% were seen once, and the ten largest hold about 3.9%. The sequenced material came from PBMCs. The source is a human donor in good health (CMV status not recorded). Some clones in this sample may be carry-over from other donors' samples. Both conserved end residues are part of each CDR3. The D gene is left open where the match is weak. Clone size, where shown, is once, few, many, or a class for clones that have expanded.

abundance	j_gene	d_gene	v_gene	CDR3nt	CDR3aa
-	TRBJ1-1	-	TRBV7-6	TGTGCCAGCAGCTTAATGTCGGGGACTGAAGCTTTCTTT	CASSLMSGTEAFF
-	TRBJ2-1	-	TRBV14	TGTGCCAGCAGCCAAGATATCTGGAATGAGCAGTTCTTC	CASSQDIWNEQFF
few	TRBJ2-2	-	TRBV29-1	TGCAGCGTCACGCCAGACAAGAACACCGGGGAGCTGTTTTTT	CSVTPDKNTGELFF
few	TRBJ2-1	TRBD2	TRBV20-1	TGCAGTGCTAGAGGGGAGGGCAGCTCCTACAATGAGCAGTTCTTC	CSARGEGSSYNEQFF
many	TRBJ2-5	-	TRBV11-3	TGTGCCAGCAGCTCGGAGGGGTCAGCATACATCCCCGAGGAAGAGACCCAGTACTTC	CASSSEGSAYIPEEETQYF
-	TRBJ2-4	-	TRBV2	TGTGCCAGCGGGGACTTCCGCCTAGAACCGATAGCCAAAAACATTCAGTACTTC	CASGDFRLEPIAKNIQYF
-	TRBJ2-3	-	TRBV18	TGTGCCAGCTCACCAAGTCCGGGTACTGGAGATACGCAGTATTTT	CASSPSPGTGDTQYF
many	TRBJ2-1	TRBD1	TRBV7-2	TGTGCCAGCAGCTCGGGACAGAACCAGTTCTTC	CASSSGQNQFF
-	TRBJ2-3	TRBD2	TRBV6-2/TRBV6-3	TGTGCCAGCAGTTACCGCATTGGTAGGCGGGAGAAGGATACGCAGTATTTT	CASSYRIGRREKDTQYF
-	TRBJ1-1	-	TRBV20-1	TGCACCGCCGGGGGCTTGAACACTGAAGCTTTCTTT	CTAGGLNTEAFF
many	TRBJ2-7	TRBD2	TRBV7-2	TGTGCCAGCAGCCCCTCCGGTTGGCTAGCGGGTGCTCGGGAGCAGTACTTC	CASSPSGWLAGAREQYF
many	TRBJ1-5	-	TRBV19	TGTGCCAGTAGTAGCGCCGGGACCGGGAGGGGCAGGAATCAGCCCCAGCATTTT	CASSSAGTGRGRNQPQHF
few	TRBJ1-1	TRBD1	TRBV11-2	TGTGCCAGCAGCCTCGGACAGGGTCCTCTATTT	CASSLGQGPLF
-	TRBJ2-3	TRBD2	TRBV5-6	TGTGCCAGCAGCTTGGATGGGCTAGCGGGAGACACAGATACGCAGTATTTT	CASSLDGLAGDTDTQYF
-	TRBJ1-6	-	TRBV20-1	TGCGGTGCTAGAGATAATAGGAAATCCTATAATTCACCCCTCCACTTT	CGARDNRKSYNSPLHF
many	TRBJ1-2	-	TRBV6-2/TRBV6-3	TGTGCCAGCAGTGACGGACAGCCATATGGCTACACCTTC	CASSDGQPYGYTF
few	TRBJ1-5	-	TRBV2	TGTGCCAGCAGTGAGGAGTCGGGGCCTAATCAGCCCCAGCATTTT	CASSEESGPNQPQHF
-	TRBJ2-7	-	TRBV20-1	TGCAGTGCTCGCCCGGACGGCCGTGGCTACGAGCAGTACTTC	CSARPDGRGYEQYF
many	TRBJ2-7	-	TRBV11-2	TGTGCCAGCAGCTTAGGGAGAGCCTACGAGCAGTACTTC	CASSLGRAYEQYF
-	TRBJ2-5	-	TRBV6-2/TRBV6-3	TGTGCCAGCAGTTACCCCGCAAAGACCCAGTACTTC	CASSYPAKTQYF
many	TRBJ1-5	-	TRBV7-2	TGTGCCAGCAGCTTAGGCCAAGCCCCCAATCAGCCCCAGCATTTT	CASSLGQAPNQPQHF
few	TRBJ2-2	TRBD1	TRBV7-3	TGTGCCAGCAGCCCGGACAGGTGGACCGGGGAGCTGTTTTTT	CASSPDRWTGELFF
-	TRBJ1-1	-	TRBV6-2/TRBV6-3	TGTGCCAGCAGTTACAGGGGTCGCGGGAGCACTGAAGCTTTCTTT	CASSYRGRGSTEAFF
-	TRBJ1-3	-	TRBV7-1	TGTGCCAGCAGCCCCCCCCGACAGTCTGGAAACACCATATATTTT	CASSPPRQSGNTIYF
few	TRBJ1-3	-	TRBV28	TGTGCCAGCAGCCCGGACACTTTCTCTGGAAACACCATATATTTT	CASSPDTFSGNTIYF
few	TRBJ2-2	-	TRBV2	TGTGCCAGCAGTTTAGCCAGGGTGGTGAACACCGGGGAGCTGTTTTTT	CASSLARVVNTGELFF
many	TRBJ2-1	-	TRBV7-2	TGTGCCAGCAGTGGCGGCGGCTCCTACAATGAGCAGTTCTTC	CASSGGGSYNEQFF
many	TRBJ2-2	TRBD2	TRBV19	TGTGCCAGTAGTATCTCCGGGACTAGCGGGGGGTCGGCCACCGGGGAGCTGTTTTTT	CASSISGTSGGSATGELFF
-	TRBJ1-1	TRBD1	TRBV20-1	TGCAGTGCTGACAGGGGGAGGAACACTGAAGCTTTCTTT	CSADRGRNTEAFF
many	TRBJ2-7	TRBD2	TRBV7-2	TGTGCCAGCAGCTTGAGCGGGAGGGGTTCCTACGAGCAGTACTTC	CASSLSGRGSYEQYF
few	TRBJ2-2	TRBD1	TRBV19	TGTGCCAGTGGGACAGCCAACACCGGGGAGCTGTTTTTT	CASGTANTGELFF
-	TRBJ1-1	-	TRBV6-6	TGTGCCAGCAGACCTCAGGATAGGAACACTGAAGCTTTCTTT	CASRPQDRNTEAFF
many	TRBJ2-5	-	TRBV7-2	TGTGCCGGGACGAAGGGCTATACCCAGTACTTC	CAGTKGYTQYF
few	TRBJ2-5	TRBD1	TRBV7-2	TGTGCCAGCAGCCCGGGACAGGGCCGCCCCCAGTACTTC	CASSPGQGRPQYF
-	TRBJ1-2	-	TRBV27	TGTGCCAGCAGTTTTGCGGGGGGCGTTAACTATGGCTACACCTTC	CASSFAGGVNYGYTF
many	TRBJ2-3	-	TRBV12-3/TRBV12-4	TGTGCCAGCAGTTTGGACAGTATAACGCAGTATTTT	CASSLDSITQYF
-	TRBJ1-5	-	TRBV15	TGTGCCACCAGTCCTTGGCAGAGCAATCAGCCCCAGCATTTT	CATSPWQSNQPQHF
few	TRBJ1-5	-	TRBV30	TGTGCCTGGAGTGCCTCTCGATTTAGCAATCAGCCCCAGCATTTT	CAWSASRFSNQPQHF
few	TRBJ2-3	-	TRBV5-4	TGTGCCAGCAGCTCTATGAATACGCAGTATTTT	CASSSMNTQYF
many	TRBJ2-1	TRBD2	TRBV7-2	TGTGCCAGCAGCTCTCCCCGGGGGAGGGCCAATGAGCAGTTCTTC	CASSSPRGRANEQFF
-	TRBJ2-2	-	TRBV10-3	TGTGCCATCAGTGAGTCCCCCGGAACCTACCAATCCGGGGAGCTGTTTTTT	CAISESPGTYQSGELFF
few	TRBJ2-1	-	TRBV28	TGTGCCAGCAGAGGTGTGCTGTCGGCGGGGACCTTAAATGAGCAGTTCTTC	CASRGVLSAGTLNEQFF
-	TRBJ2-7	-	TRBV6-2/TRBV6-3	TGTGCCACACTCCTGGCGGGAAAATACGAGCAGTACTTC	CATLLAGKYEQYF
-	TRBJ2-1	TRBD2	TRBV5-6	TGTGCCAGCAGCTTATTCAGGGTGAGCGGGGTATCCTACAATGAGCAGTTCTTC	CASSLFRVSGVSYNEQFF
many	TRBJ1-1	TRBD1	TRBV7-2	TGTGCCAGCACCCTGGGACAGGGGGCACTGAGAGCTTTCTTT	CASTLGQGALRAFF
many	TRBJ2-6	-	TRBV20-1	TGCAGTGCTAGACCAGTCCCAATAGTTACCTCTGGGGCCAACGTCCTGACTTTC	CSARPVPIVTSGANVLTF
few	TRBJ2-7	TRBD2	TRBV27	TGTGCCAGCAGTCTAAGCGGGAGGGCGAATGAGCAGTACTTC	CASSLSGRANEQYF
many	TRBJ1-2	-	TRBV12-3/TRBV12-4	TGTGCCAGCAGTTTCGGGACCAGGAGTGGCTACACCTTC	CASSFGTRSGYTF
many	TRBJ2-5	-	TRBV7-2	TGTGCCAGCAACCCCCAGGGCGCCCAGGAGACCCAGTACTTC	CASNPQGAQETQYF
-	TRBJ2-2	TRBD2	TRBV6-2/TRBV6-3	TGTGCCAGCAGAAGACTAGCGGGACCGTACGGGGAGCTGTTTTTT	CASRRLAGPYGELFF